This entry lists 9 T cell receptor beta chains sequenced from one sample in a study of blood T cells in healthy people across ages (dated by TCRdb to between 2015 and 2017). Libraries were prepared through 5' RACE. TCRdb names Illumina HiSeq 2500 as the instrument used. A second roughly 6 to 11 cycle PCR used a sample-barcoded 5' primer and a J-beta primer mix. The raw public data were reprocessed by TCRdb itself: fastp quality trimming at Q25, MiXCR clonotype calling, in-frame beta chains only. A single entry per CDR3 protein holds the most common genes and DNA from its merged rows. The table for this sample lists roughly 680,000 distinct CDR3 sequences; over 40% of them were counted only once. The ten largest clones take up approximately 13% of the sample. Sequenced: blood. The source of these receptors is a woman aged 80 or over in good health.

This clonotype appeared a few times. The CDR3 loop is CSASETTTETQYF. Here the CDR3 DNA reads TGCAGTGCTAGCGAGACAACCACGGAGACCCAGTACTTC. The V call is TRBV20-1, the J call TRBJ2-5; D is ambiguous. This CDR3 has 13 residues. V was cut by 3 bases and J by 5 bases, with 13 bases left in between. Per germline, CDR1 DFQATT and CDR2 SNEGSKA (reference sequence).

A remark on this clonotype: This may be a read error, as it is one base from a much larger clone. The chain uses TRBV24-1 and TRBJ2-3, with D tentatively TRBD1 or TRBD2 (5 bases each). Per the germline V gene, CDR1 is KGHDR and CDR2 is SFDVKD. The CDR3 totals 16 residues. The CDR3 spells CATSGPSGRGTDRQYF. CDR3 nucleotides: TGTGCCACCAGTGGTCCATCAGGTCGGGGCACAGATAGGCAGTATTTT.

The chain links TRBV12-3 or TRBV12-4 to TRBJ2-1; D is perhaps TRBD1 or TRBD2 (5 bases each). This CDR3 comprises 12 residues. CDR3 DNA: TGTGCTGGGGGACGGGCGGCGGATGAGCAGTTCTTC. It is translated as CAGGRAADEQFF.

The rearrangement uses TRBV29-1 and TRBJ2-5; 10 bases align to TRBD1. V shed 4 bases and J 13 bases; nucleotides not matched to a gene: 12. The CDR3 totals 13 residues. The germline V gene encodes CDR1 SQVTM and CDR2 ANQGSEA. The CDR3 sequence is CSVGGQGSDERYF. CDR3 coding DNA: TGCAGCGTTGGGGGACAGGGGTCGGACGAGCGGTACTTC.

Worth noting for this clonotype: Being one base from a much bigger clone, this may be a read error. This rearrangement joins TRBV5-1 to TRBJ2-5; 7 bases are shared with TRBD1. The end of the DNA fits TRBJ2-7 better, so the J call may be wrong. CDR1 is SGHRS and CDR2 is YFSETQ in the germline V gene. The CDR3 spans 13 residues. The CDR3: CASSDGTDNEQYF. CDR3 nucleotides: TGCGCCAGCAGCGACGGGACAGACAACGAGCAGTACTTC.

This clonotype came up once. One base away lies a much larger clone, so this may be a sequencing read error. This sequence joins TRBV12-3 or TRBV12-4 and TRBJ2-3, with D hard to call. The length of the CDR3 is 12 residues. CDR3 coding DNA: TGTGCCAGCAGTTTCTTACCAGATGCGCAGTATTTT. Translating gives CASSFLPDAQYF.

This sequence joins TRBV5-1 and TRBJ2-5; TRBD1 is a possible D gene (6 bases). The J call may be incorrect, as the DNA end agrees better with TRBJ2-7. Germline V lookup: CDR1 SGHRS, CDR2 YFSETQ. There are 13 residues in the CDR3. The CDR3 bases are TGCGCCAGCAGCTTGTTTGGGGGCCACGAGCAGTACTTC. Its protein is CASSLFGGHEQYF.

Concerning this clonotype itself: One end of the junction varies from germline; a read error may be responsible. V and J are TRBV6-2 or TRBV6-3 and TRBJ1-2, with D perhaps matching TRBD1 (5 bases). This CDR3 is 13 amino acids long. Germline V gene data show CDR1 as MNHEY and CDR2 as SVGEGT. CDR3 amino acids: CVSSPGATYGYTF. The CDR3 DNA sequence: TGTGTCAGCAGTCCCGGGGCCACGTATGGCTACACCTTC.

This chain links TRBV27 with TRBJ1-2; D gene unclear. With 6 bases removed from V and 2 bases from J, the gap between germline ends came to 10 bases. CDR3 length: 13 residues. CDR1 is MNHEY and CDR2 is SMNVEV in the germline V gene (reference sequence). DNA of the CDR3: TGTGCCAGCAGACCCACACTAAACTATGGCTACACCTTC. Its protein product is CASRPTLNYGYTF.